The entry below gives a single T cell receptor beta chain sequence along with its context. Primers for the PCR totalled 60 Vbeta and 13 Jbeta. Libraries were prepared by immunoSEQ multiplex PCR; TCRdb keeps only in-frame clonotypes and omits some of them. The profile shows under 150,000 clones, roughly 80% of them singletons. CDR3 length: 13 amino acids. The V gene lost 5 bases and the J gene lost 7 bases, with 12 bases spanning the gap. The germline V gene has CDR1 ENHRY and CDR2 SYGVKD. These data are taken from a study of cytomegalovirus exposure and HLA in healthy donors. The receptor comes from a man between 18 and 29 years old in good health and CMV-seronegative. The sequenced sample was PBMCs. This chain links TRBV10-3 with TRBJ2-1, with a tentative D call TRBD2 (6 bases). CDR3 sequence: CAISPGLPNEQFF. The CDR3 DNA sequence: TGTGCCATCAGTCCTGGACTACCTAATGAGCAGTTCTTC.